Listed below are T cell receptor beta chains from one sample, sequenced in a study of regulatory T cells in long-lasting Graves disease. One entry per CDR3 protein results from TCRdb running MiXCR on the multiplex PCR reads. The sample lists a few hundred thousand distinct CDR3 sequences; roughly 21% were seen once. The source material was peripheral blood mononuclear cells (PBMCs), sampled when the disease was refractory, from a patient treated with antithyroid drugs. Receptor source: a female donor with Graves disease. Each CDR3 is given with its conserved first and last residue. Each record gives: CDR3 protein, CDR3 DNA, D gene, clone size, J gene, V gene. D genes are given only for firm matches. Where a row states a size, it is once, few, many or the class of an expanded clone; other rows omit it.

CDR3aa: CASSFSGITNTGELFF
CDR3nt: TGTGCCAGCAGCTTTAGCGGGATAACGAACACCGGGGAGCTGTTTTTT
d_gene: TRBD2
abundance: -
j_gene: TRBJ2-2
v_gene: TRBV7-9

CDR3aa: CASSISSSGSSYEQYF
CDR3nt: TGTGCCAGTAGTATAAGTTCTAGCGGGAGCTCCTACGAGCAGTACTTC
d_gene: TRBD2
abundance: few
j_gene: TRBJ2-7
v_gene: TRBV19

CDR3aa: CSARFRSAPGDAFF
CDR3nt: TGCAGTGCTAGATTTCGATCGGCGCCAGGGGACGCTTTCTTT
d_gene: -
abundance: few
j_gene: TRBJ1-1
v_gene: TRBV20-1

CDR3aa: CASSYGEETQYF
CDR3nt: TGTGCCAGCAGCTACGGAGAAGAGACCCAGTACTTC
d_gene: -
abundance: many
j_gene: TRBJ2-5
v_gene: TRBV6-5

CDR3aa: CASSRRGFTEAFF
CDR3nt: TGTGCCAGCAGCCGACGAGGTTTCACTGAAGCTTTCTTT
d_gene: -
abundance: many
j_gene: TRBJ1-1
v_gene: TRBV27

CDR3aa: CSAAWKGTETQYF
CDR3nt: TGCAGTGCCGCCTGGAAAGGGACAGAGACCCAGTACTTC
d_gene: -
abundance: few
j_gene: TRBJ2-5
v_gene: TRBV20-1

CDR3aa: CASSQRGEETQYF
CDR3nt: TGTGCCAGCAGCCAAAGAGGAGAAGAGACCCAGTACTTC
d_gene: -
abundance: -
j_gene: TRBJ2-5
v_gene: TRBV3-1

CDR3aa: CASSSTLAFNDEQYF
CDR3nt: TGTGCCAGCAGTTCGACGCTGGCATTCAACGACGAGCAGTACTTC
d_gene: -
abundance: -
j_gene: TRBJ2-7
v_gene: TRBV6-9

CDR3aa: CASSQDSLSRGAFF
CDR3nt: TGCGCCAGCAGCCAAGACAGCCTCAGCCGGGGAGCTTTCTTT
d_gene: -
abundance: few
j_gene: TRBJ1-1
v_gene: TRBV4-3

CDR3aa: CASSQVGRAYEKLFF
CDR3nt: TGTGCCAGCAGCCAAGTGGGCCGAGCATATGAAAAACTGTTTTTT
d_gene: -
abundance: few
j_gene: TRBJ1-4
v_gene: TRBV3-1

CDR3aa: CASSLRTGDAQYF
CDR3nt: TGTGCCAGCAGTTTGCGGACGGGAGACGCGCAGTACTTC
d_gene: -
abundance: many
j_gene: TRBJ2-7
v_gene: TRBV28

CDR3aa: CSVEAAGTGEGYTF
CDR3nt: TGCAGCGTTGAGGCGGCCGGGACAGGGGAAGGCTACACCTTC
d_gene: TRBD1
abundance: -
j_gene: TRBJ1-2
v_gene: TRBV29-1

CDR3aa: CASSPGAGNEQYF
CDR3nt: TGTGCCAGCAGCCCCGGGGCAGGGAACGAGCAGTACTTC
d_gene: -
abundance: -
j_gene: TRBJ2-7
v_gene: TRBV11-2

CDR3aa: CASREGATNEKLFF
CDR3nt: TGTGCCAGCAGAGAGGGGGCAACTAATGAAAAACTGTTTTTT
d_gene: -
abundance: many
j_gene: TRBJ1-4
v_gene: TRBV2

CDR3aa: CASSFASYNEQFF
CDR3nt: TGTGCCAGCAGCTTCGCCAGCTACAATGAGCAGTTCTTC
d_gene: -
abundance: -
j_gene: TRBJ2-1
v_gene: TRBV5-6

CDR3aa: CASSRPGQSNQPQHF
CDR3nt: TGTGCCAGCAGTCGTCCCGGACAGAGCAATCAGCCCCAGCATTTT
d_gene: -
abundance: many
j_gene: TRBJ1-5
v_gene: TRBV7-2

CDR3aa: CASSPDSYNSPLHF
CDR3nt: TGTGCCAGCAGTCCCGACAGCTATAATTCACCCCTCCACTTT
d_gene: -
abundance: few
j_gene: TRBJ1-6
v_gene: TRBV6-1

CDR3aa: CSARTGAIEKLFF
CDR3nt: TGCAGTGCTAGAACGGGGGCCATTGAAAAACTGTTTTTT
d_gene: -
abundance: -
j_gene: TRBJ1-4
v_gene: TRBV20-1

CDR3aa: CASSPRTGREGYGYTF
CDR3nt: TGTGCCAGCTCACCTCGGACAGGGAGGGAAGGCTATGGCTACACCTTC
d_gene: TRBD1
abundance: -
j_gene: TRBJ1-2
v_gene: TRBV18

CDR3aa: CASSPSGRGPEQYF
CDR3nt: TGTGCCAGCAGCCCTAGTGGCAGGGGGCCCGAGCAGTACTTC
d_gene: TRBD1
abundance: few
j_gene: TRBJ2-7
v_gene: TRBV7-9

CDR3aa: CASKDRTYEQYF
CDR3nt: TGTGCCAGTAAGGACAGGACCTACGAGCAGTACTTC
d_gene: TRBD1
abundance: many
j_gene: TRBJ2-7
v_gene: TRBV28

CDR3aa: CASSRWGQGVGEAQHF
CDR3nt: TGTGCCAGCAGTCGCTGGGGACAAGGGGTGGGAGAAGCCCAGCATTTT
d_gene: -
abundance: many
j_gene: TRBJ1-5
v_gene: TRBV28

CDR3aa: CSPDLAHLFF
CDR3nt: TGCAGCCCCGATTTGGCTCATCTGTTTTTT
d_gene: -
abundance: many
j_gene: TRBJ1-4
v_gene: TRBV29-1

CDR3aa: CASSYYGKETQYF
CDR3nt: TGTGCCAGCAGTTATTACGGCAAAGAGACCCAGTACTTC
d_gene: -
abundance: many
j_gene: TRBJ2-5
v_gene: TRBV6-9

CDR3aa: CASSLRTGTSPLHF
CDR3nt: TGTGCCAGCAGCTTAAGGACAGGGACTTCACCCCTCCACTTT
d_gene: TRBD1
abundance: few
j_gene: TRBJ1-6
v_gene: TRBV7-6

CDR3aa: CASSYGQGAGQPQHF
CDR3nt: TGTGCCAGCAGCTACGGACAGGGGGCCGGTCAGCCCCAGCATTTT
d_gene: TRBD1
abundance: few
j_gene: TRBJ1-5
v_gene: TRBV3-1

CDR3aa: CASSSGTVYQPQHF
CDR3nt: TGTGCCAGCAGCTCAGGGACAGTGTATCAGCCCCAGCATTTT
d_gene: TRBD1
abundance: many
j_gene: TRBJ1-5
v_gene: TRBV11-2

CDR3aa: CASSLRFGANTEAFF
CDR3nt: TGTGCCAGCAGCTTAAGGTTCGGGGCGAACACTGAAGCTTTCTTT
d_gene: -
abundance: few
j_gene: TRBJ1-1
v_gene: TRBV7-6

CDR3aa: CASSEVVDTQYF
CDR3nt: TGTGCCAGCAGTGAAGTCGTAGATACGCAGTATTTT
d_gene: -
abundance: -
j_gene: TRBJ2-3
v_gene: TRBV2

CDR3aa: CASSYRAENTEAFF
CDR3nt: TGTGCCAGCAGTTACAGGGCAGAGAACACTGAAGCTTTCTTT
d_gene: -
abundance: -
j_gene: TRBJ1-1
v_gene: TRBV12-3/TRBV12-4

CDR3aa: CASSFNRGAEAFF
CDR3nt: TGTGCCAGCAGCTTTAATAGGGGCGCCGAAGCTTTCTTT
d_gene: -
abundance: many
j_gene: TRBJ1-1
v_gene: TRBV13

CDR3aa: CASSPLAGGPHEQYF
CDR3nt: TGTGCCAGCAGTCCCCTGGCGGGAGGGCCTCACGAGCAGTACTTC
d_gene: TRBD2
abundance: -
j_gene: TRBJ2-7
v_gene: TRBV7-8

CDR3aa: CASSLSRDRLSLLYGYTF
CDR3nt: TGTGCCAGCAGCTTGTCACGGGACAGGCTTTCGCTACTTTATGGCTACACCTTC
d_gene: TRBD1
abundance: few
j_gene: TRBJ1-2
v_gene: TRBV5-5

CDR3aa: CASSTRDTNYGYTF
CDR3nt: TGCGCCAGCAGCACCCGGGACACCAACTATGGCTACACCTTC
d_gene: -
abundance: many
j_gene: TRBJ1-2
v_gene: TRBV5-1

CDR3aa: CASNLLAGGPYSEQYF
CDR3nt: TGTGCCAGCAACCTCCTGGCGGGAGGGCCCTATAGTGAGCAGTACTTC
d_gene: TRBD2
abundance: many
j_gene: TRBJ2-7
v_gene: TRBV28

CDR3aa: CASTGTGIAGELFF
CDR3nt: TGCGCCAGCACCGGGACAGGGATCGCCGGGGAGCTGTTTTTT
d_gene: TRBD1
abundance: -
j_gene: TRBJ2-2
v_gene: TRBV5-1

CDR3aa: CASRIGTSGTNVLTF
CDR3nt: TGTGCCAGCAGGATAGGGACATCTGGGACCAACGTCCTGACTTTC
d_gene: -
abundance: few
j_gene: TRBJ2-6
v_gene: TRBV12-3/TRBV12-4

CDR3aa: CAVRVSGTQYF
CDR3nt: TGTGCCGTTAGGGTTAGCGGGACCCAGTACTTC
d_gene: -
abundance: many
j_gene: TRBJ2-5
v_gene: TRBV12-3/TRBV12-4

CDR3aa: CASSPGLAGPGQYF
CDR3nt: TGTGCCAGCAGCCCGGGACTAGCAGGTCCGGGGCAGTACTTC
d_gene: TRBD2
abundance: -
j_gene: TRBJ2-7
v_gene: TRBV28

CDR3aa: CSARPRLYGYTF
CDR3nt: TGCAGTGCTAGACCCAGACTATATGGCTACACCTTC
d_gene: -
abundance: many
j_gene: TRBJ1-2
v_gene: TRBV20-1

CDR3aa: CASSNIWGRGEKLFF
CDR3nt: TGTGCCAGCAGCAACATCTGGGGGCGGGGTGAAAAACTGTTTTTT
d_gene: -
abundance: many
j_gene: TRBJ1-4
v_gene: TRBV7-2

CDR3aa: CASRQGANFNEKLFF
CDR3nt: TGTGCCAGCAGGCAGGGGGCAAACTTTAATGAAAAACTGTTTTTT
d_gene: TRBD1
abundance: few
j_gene: TRBJ1-4
v_gene: TRBV28

CDR3aa: CASSFDRENTGELFF
CDR3nt: TGTGCCAGCAGTTTTGACAGGGAAAACACCGGGGAGCTGTTTTTT
d_gene: TRBD1
abundance: -
j_gene: TRBJ2-2
v_gene: TRBV27

CDR3aa: CASSMGGASNQPQHF
CDR3nt: TGTGCCAGTAGTATGGGGGGGGCCAGCAATCAGCCCCAGCATTTT
d_gene: -
abundance: few
j_gene: TRBJ1-5
v_gene: TRBV19

CDR3aa: CASKSTGTGFTGELFF
CDR3nt: TGCGCCAGCAAATCGACCGGGACAGGGTTCACCGGGGAGCTGTTTTTT
d_gene: TRBD1
abundance: -
j_gene: TRBJ2-2
v_gene: TRBV5-1

CDR3aa: CASSKGGLETQYF
CDR3nt: TGTGCCAGCAGCAAGGGGGGCCTGGAGACCCAGTACTTC
d_gene: -
abundance: many
j_gene: TRBJ2-5
v_gene: TRBV7-2

CDR3aa: CAIRGTGNTGELFF
CDR3nt: TGTGCCATCAGGGGGACAGGCAACACCGGGGAGCTGTTTTTT
d_gene: TRBD1
abundance: few
j_gene: TRBJ2-2
v_gene: TRBV10-3